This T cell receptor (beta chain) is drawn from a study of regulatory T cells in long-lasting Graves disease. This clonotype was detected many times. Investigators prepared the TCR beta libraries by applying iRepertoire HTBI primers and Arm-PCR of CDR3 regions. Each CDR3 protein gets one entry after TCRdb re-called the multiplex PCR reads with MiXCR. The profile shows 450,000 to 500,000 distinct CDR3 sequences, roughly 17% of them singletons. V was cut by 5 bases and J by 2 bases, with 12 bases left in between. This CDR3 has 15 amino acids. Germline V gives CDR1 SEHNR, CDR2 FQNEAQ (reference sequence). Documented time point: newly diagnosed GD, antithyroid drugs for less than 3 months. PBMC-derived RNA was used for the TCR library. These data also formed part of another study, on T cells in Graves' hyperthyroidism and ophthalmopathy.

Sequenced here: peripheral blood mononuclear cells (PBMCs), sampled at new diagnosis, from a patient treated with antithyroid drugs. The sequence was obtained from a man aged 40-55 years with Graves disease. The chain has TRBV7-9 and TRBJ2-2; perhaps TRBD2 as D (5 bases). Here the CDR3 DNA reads TGTGCCAGCAGCACGCCGGACTTCAACACCGGGGAGCTGTTTTTT. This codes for CASSTPDFNTGELFF.